One and the same sample provided the 8 T cell receptor beta chains below, sequenced in a study of blood T cell repertoires in COVID-19. Sequencing was performed with immunoSEQ multiplex PCR; in TCRdb, only in-frame clones are kept and a portion is missing. Counted here are 300,000 to 400,000 clones, more than 70% occurring once; the ten biggest clones make up less than 3.5%. The sample consisted of peripheral blood. The receptors derive from a woman in her 30s with COVID-19, enrolled during active disease.

This sequence joins TRBV5-6 and TRBJ2-1; 8 bases align to TRBD2. This CDR3 is built from 14 residues. From germline, CDR1 is SGHDT and CDR2 YYEEEE. After removal of 4 bases from V and 0 bases from J, the junction contained 0 bases not matched to a gene. The CDR3: CASSREGSYNEQFF. The CDR3 bases are TGTGCCAGCAGCCGGGAGGGCTCCTACAATGAGCAGTTCTTC. The full variable domain, its missing parts supplied by reference TRBV5-6 and TRBJ2-1, is DAGVTQSPTHLIKTRGQQVTLRCSPKSGHDTVSWYQQALGQGPQFIFQYYEEEERQRGNFPDRFSGHQFPNYSSELNVNALLLGDSALYLCASSREGSYNEQFFGPGTRLTVL.

The V and J genes are TRBV5-1 and TRBJ1-1; no reliable D call. The CDR3 contains 16 residues. Trimming cost V 0 bases and J 5 bases, with 17 bases left between them. Germline-derived CDR1 and CDR2 are SGHRS and YFSETQ. The CDR3 protein is CASSLDSTLGGTEAFF. In nucleotides, the CDR3 is TGCGCCAGCAGCTTGGACAGTACCCTCGGTGGGACTGAAGCTTTCTTT.

This chain joins TRBV5-3 and TRBJ1-2; D gene uncertain. TRBV5-3 qualifies as an ORF whose function is uncertain. With 0 bases removed from V and 0 bases from J, the gap between germline ends came to 9 bases. This CDR3 spans 15 amino acids. The CDR3 sequence is CARSLAGSPNYGYTF. Here the CDR3 DNA reads TGTGCCAGAAGCTTGGCCGGGTCCCCTAACTATGGCTACACCTTC.

This clone was seen a single time. The chain is built from TRBV5-5 and TRBJ2-7; 10 nucleotides line up with TRBD2. The CDR3 is 15 amino acids. In germline, CDR1 is SGHKS, CDR2 YYEKEE (reference sequence). V dropped 4 bases and J dropped 0; count of bases not matched to a gene: 4. The CDR3 DNA reads as TGTGCCAGCAGCCCTACTAGCGGGATCTCCTACGAGCAGTACGTC. Translation: CASSPTSGISYEQYV.

The chain uses TRBV29-1 and TRBJ2-7; D might be TRBD1 (6 bases). The CDR3 consists of 14 residues. The germline CDR1 and CDR2 sequences are SQVTM and ANQGSEA. The V end lost 5 bases, the J end lost 1 base, and 15 bases lay between the germline ends. The CDR3 DNA sequence: TGCAGCGTTAGTCACGGACAGCTATCCTACGAGCAGTACTTC. Amino acid sequence: CSVSHGQLSYEQYF.

The sample holds a few counts of this clone. V and J are TRBV10-1 and TRBJ1-1; 7 bases agree with TRBD1. Germline V gene lookup returns CDR1 WNHNN and CDR2 SYGVQD (reference sequence). The ends lost 5 bases at V and 0 bases at J; junction bases unmatched: 6. This CDR3 is built from 15 residues. CDR3 amino acids: CASSSSDRVNTEAFF. CDR3 DNA sequence: TGCGCCAGCAGTTCATCAGACAGGGTGAACACTGAAGCTTTCTTT.

V and J are TRBV7-8 and TRBJ1-1; possible D gene TRBD1, 6 bases. The V end lost 10 bases, the J end lost 3 bases, and 15 bases lay between the germline ends. This CDR3 has 13 residues. Per the germline V gene, CDR1 is SGHVS and CDR2 is FQNEAQ. Here the CDR3 reads CATTGYEDTEAFF. CDR3 DNA sequence: TGTGCCACTACAGGGTATGAGGACACTGAAGCTTTCTTT.

This chain links TRBV4-2 with TRBJ2-1, with D possibly TRBD1 on 6 matching bases. The V gene lost 0 bases and the J gene lost 13 bases, with 10 bases spanning the gap. CDR3 length: 12 amino acids. The V gene's germline CDR1 is LGHNA and CDR2 YNFKEQ. This CDR3 reads CASSQEGTKQFF. CDR3 nucleotide sequence: TGTGCCAGCAGCCAAGAGGGGACAAAACAGTTCTTC.